The sequence of this TCR beta chain was determined in a study of blood T cell repertoires in COVID-19. On the study more broadly: Sources were T cells, B-cell-depleted T cells, or PBMCs; the material itself was cDNA or gDNA.

Losses at the gene ends were 2 bases for V and 8 bases for J; bases not matched to a gene: 8. The CDR3 extends over 15 amino acids. Germline CDR1 and CDR2: SGHTA and FQGNSA. The table came from immunoSEQ multiplex PCR; TCRdb's copy has only in-frame clones and leaves some out. In the table there are about 63,000 clones, less than 80% of which are singletons. The specimen sequenced was peripheral blood. The TCR sequence derives from a human donor in a cohort sampled during active COVID-19. This sequence joins TRBV7-2 and TRBJ1-5, with 8 bases fitting TRBD1. CDR3 DNA: TGTGCCAGCAGCTTACGCGGACAGGGAGGGGAGCCCCAGCATTTT. Protein: CASSLRGQGGEPQHF.